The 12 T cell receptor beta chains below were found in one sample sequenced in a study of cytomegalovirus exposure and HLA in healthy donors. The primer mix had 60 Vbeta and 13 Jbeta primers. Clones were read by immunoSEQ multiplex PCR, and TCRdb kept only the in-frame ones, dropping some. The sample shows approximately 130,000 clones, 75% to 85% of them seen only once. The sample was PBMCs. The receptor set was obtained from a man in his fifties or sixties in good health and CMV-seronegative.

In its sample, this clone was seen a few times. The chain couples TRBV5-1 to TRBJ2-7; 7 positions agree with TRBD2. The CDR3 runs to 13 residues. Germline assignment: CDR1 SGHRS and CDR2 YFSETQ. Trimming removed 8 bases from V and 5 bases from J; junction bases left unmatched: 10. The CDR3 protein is CASTVAGVDEQYF. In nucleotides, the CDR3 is TGCGCCAGTACCGTGGCGGGGGTCGACGAGCAGTACTTC.

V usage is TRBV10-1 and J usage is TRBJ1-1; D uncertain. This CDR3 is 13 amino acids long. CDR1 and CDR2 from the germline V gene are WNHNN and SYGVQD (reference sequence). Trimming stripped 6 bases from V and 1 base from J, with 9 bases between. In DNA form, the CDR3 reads TGCGCCAGCAGGGCCGATCGGAACACTGAAGCTTTCTTT. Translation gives CASRADRNTEAFF.

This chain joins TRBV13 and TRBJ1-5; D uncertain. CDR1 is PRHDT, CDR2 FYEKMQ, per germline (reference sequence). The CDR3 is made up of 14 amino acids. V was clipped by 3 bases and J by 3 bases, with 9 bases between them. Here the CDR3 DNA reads TGTGCCAGCAGCTTCTCCGGAGACAATCAGCCCCAGCATTTT. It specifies CASSFSGDNQPQHF.

The CDR3 loop reads CASSTGQGYYEQYF. Here the CDR3 DNA reads TGTGCCAGCAGTACGGGACAGGGGTACTACGAGCAGTACTTC. J is TRBJ2-7 and V is TRBV6-5; 10 nucleotides agree with TRBD1. CDR3 length equals 14 residues. V shed 5 bases, J shed 3 bases, and the junction held 4 bases outside the gene matches. CDR1 and CDR2 (germline): MNHEY, SVGAGI.

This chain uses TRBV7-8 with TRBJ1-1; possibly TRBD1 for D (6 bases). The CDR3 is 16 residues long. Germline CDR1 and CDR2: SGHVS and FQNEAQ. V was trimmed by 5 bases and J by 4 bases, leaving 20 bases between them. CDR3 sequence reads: CASSPYRQDRGTEAFF. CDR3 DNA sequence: TGTGCCAGCAGCCCATACCGACAGGACAGAGGCACTGAAGCTTTCTTT.

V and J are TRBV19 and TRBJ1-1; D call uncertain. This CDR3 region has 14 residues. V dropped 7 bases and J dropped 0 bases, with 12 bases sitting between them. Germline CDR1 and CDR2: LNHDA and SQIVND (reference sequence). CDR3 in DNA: TGTGCCAGTATGTTTCAGTCGATGAACACTGAAGCTTTCTTT. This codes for CASMFQSMNTEAFF.

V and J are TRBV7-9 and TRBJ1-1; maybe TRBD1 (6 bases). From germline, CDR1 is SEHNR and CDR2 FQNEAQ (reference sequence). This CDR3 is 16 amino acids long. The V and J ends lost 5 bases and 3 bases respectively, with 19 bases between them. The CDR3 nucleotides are TGTGCCAGCAGCCTAAGGGGGGGAGAGGGGTACACTGAAGCTTTCTTT. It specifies CASSLRGGEGYTEAFF. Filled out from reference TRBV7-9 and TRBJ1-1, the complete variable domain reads DTGVSQNPRHKITKRGQNVTFRCDPISEHNRLYWYRQTLGQGPEFLTYFQNEAQLEKSRLLSDRFSAERPKGSFSTLEIQRTEQGDSAMYLCASSLRGGEGYTEAFFGQGTRLTVV.

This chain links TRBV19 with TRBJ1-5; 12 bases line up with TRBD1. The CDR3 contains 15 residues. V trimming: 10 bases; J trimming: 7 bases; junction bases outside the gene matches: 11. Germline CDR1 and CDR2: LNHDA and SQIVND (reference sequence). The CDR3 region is CATSRGQGAGQPQHF. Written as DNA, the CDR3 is TGTGCCACCTCTAGGGGACAGGGGGCAGGACAGCCCCAGCATTTT.

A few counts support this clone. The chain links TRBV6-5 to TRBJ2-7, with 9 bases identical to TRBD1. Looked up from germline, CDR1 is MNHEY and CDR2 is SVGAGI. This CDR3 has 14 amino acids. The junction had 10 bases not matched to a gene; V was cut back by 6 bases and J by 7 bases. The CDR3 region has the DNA TGTGCCAGCAGGGGACAGGGAGGTCTTGAAGAGCAGTACTTC. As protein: CASRGQGGLEEQYF.

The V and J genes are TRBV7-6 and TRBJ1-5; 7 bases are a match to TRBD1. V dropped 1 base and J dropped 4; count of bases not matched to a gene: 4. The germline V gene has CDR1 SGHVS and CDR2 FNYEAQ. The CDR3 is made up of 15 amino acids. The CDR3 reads CASSLGDSKNQPQHF. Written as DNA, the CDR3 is TGTGCCAGCAGCTTAGGGGACAGCAAAAATCAGCCCCAGCATTTT.

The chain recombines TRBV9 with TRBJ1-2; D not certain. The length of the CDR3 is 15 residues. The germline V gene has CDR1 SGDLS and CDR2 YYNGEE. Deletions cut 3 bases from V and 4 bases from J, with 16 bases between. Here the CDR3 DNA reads TGTGCCAGCAGCGGTCGCCCGGGAGGTGGCTATGGCTACACCTTC. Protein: CASSGRPGGGYGYTF.

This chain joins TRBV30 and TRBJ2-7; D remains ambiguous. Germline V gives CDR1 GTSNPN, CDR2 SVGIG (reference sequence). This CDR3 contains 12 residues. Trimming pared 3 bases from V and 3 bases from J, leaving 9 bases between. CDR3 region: CAWSHTNYEQYF. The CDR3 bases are TGTGCCTGGAGCCATACAAACTACGAGCAGTACTTC.